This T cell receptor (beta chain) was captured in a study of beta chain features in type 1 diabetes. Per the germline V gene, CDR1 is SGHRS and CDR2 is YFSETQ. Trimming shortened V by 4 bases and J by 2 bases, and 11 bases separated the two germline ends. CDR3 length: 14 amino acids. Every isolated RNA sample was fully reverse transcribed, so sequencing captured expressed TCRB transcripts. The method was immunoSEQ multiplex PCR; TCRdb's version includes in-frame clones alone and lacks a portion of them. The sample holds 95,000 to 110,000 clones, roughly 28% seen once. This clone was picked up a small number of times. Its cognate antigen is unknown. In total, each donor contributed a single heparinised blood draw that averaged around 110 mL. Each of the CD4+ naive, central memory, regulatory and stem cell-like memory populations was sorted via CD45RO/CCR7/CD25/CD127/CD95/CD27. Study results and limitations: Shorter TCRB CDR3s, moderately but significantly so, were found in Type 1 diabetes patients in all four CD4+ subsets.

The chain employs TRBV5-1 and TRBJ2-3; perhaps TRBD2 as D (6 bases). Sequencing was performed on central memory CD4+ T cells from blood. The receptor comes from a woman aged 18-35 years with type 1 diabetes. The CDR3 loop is CASSPRTTTDTQYF. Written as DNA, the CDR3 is TGCGCCAGCAGCCCAAGGACTACCACAGATACGCAGTATTTT.